The source of this TCR beta chain is a study of T cell repertoires in aging, cancer and after chemotherapy (dated by TCRdb to 2018 to 2020). With respect to the entire study: Donors spanned six age groups from 30 or younger to 70 or older, with at least three individuals per group. Healthy donor control TCR repertoires were recorded over several months to years and showed clear clonal overlap across re-sampling. The full dataset contained roughly 8.8 million TCR reads. To look at immunoaging and at how T cells reconstitute after chemotherapy, the study profiled TCR beta repertoires in peripheral blood from both healthy donors and cancer patients. The cohort comprised 200 to 250 cancer patients, over 90 with hematological and fewer than 140 with solid cancers, plus 95 healthy donors as a reference group.

Notes on this clonotype: There is no known antigen for this receptor. Within one base of it there is no much larger clone, and no base qualities were kept.

Overall study results and their limits: Significantly lower blood TCR diversity and higher clonality were observed in untreated patients with hematological or solid cancers than in age-matched healthy donors. Declining TCR diversity with age in healthy donors was mainly explained by loss of richness; in cancer patients, loss of evenness also contributed. In both cancer cohorts, median generation probability rose over the chemotherapy interval, which suggests that the repertoire was reconstituted through rebound thymic output. The authors noted that the repertoire data do not allow conclusions about immunological memory after chemotherapy.

Multiplex touch-down PCR with a mixed TRB-A/B primer pool was used to amplify rearranged TRB sequences covering the V, D and J segments. Two consecutive PCR reactions with Phusion HS II polymerase added Illumina adapters and sample indices to the amplicons. The amplicons were purified from gel with the NucleoSpin Gel and PCR Clean-up kit and then assessed with Qubit and an Agilent 2100 Bioanalyzer. Sequencing of libraries was carried out on an Illumina MiSeq in 600-cycle, single-indexed, paired-end runs. The original methods were these. TRB sequences were processed with MiXCR versions 2.12 and 3.0.5. Each unique CDR3 nucleotide sequence was counted as one clone, and only productive sequences with at least two reads were retained. The repertoire metrics were Shannon diversity, evenness, clonality (calculated as one minus evenness), and diversity profiles parameterized by alpha from 0 to 5. The IGoR algorithm was used to calculate generation probabilities of clones in the paired pre- and post-chemotherapy samples. TCRdb trimmed public reads at Q25 via fastp, called clones via MiXCR and kept in-frame beta chains. Each CDR3 protein gets just one entry, which takes the most common genes and DNA from the rows behind it. TCRdb's processing, not the study's, gives the V and J calls here. In all, the sample holds 9,500 to 13,000 distinct CDR3 sequences, and about 35% of those were seen once. The ten top clones hold just over 8% of the sample.

TCR beta rearrangements were amplified from genomic DNA extracted from peripheral blood rather than from sorted cells or RNA. Sequencing input: blood. The TCR was taken from a human donor in good health.

The CDR3 corresponds to CASSPLAGGTEQFF. At the DNA level, the sequence is TGTGCCAGCAGTCCACTAGCGGGAGGGACTGAGCAGTTCTTC. The chain employs TRBV27 and TRBJ2-1; 13 central nucleotides agree with TRBD2. Including cysteine and phenylalanine, the CDR3 has 14 amino acids. The kept DNA is CDR3 alone, 42 bases in frame from the first base. For this chain, trimming is 5 bases at the V end and 9 bases at the J end, and the number of junction bases without a gene match is 4. The germline V gene (reference sequence) sets CDR1 to MNHEY and CDR2 to SMNVEV.